This entry is about one T cell receptor beta chain. The antigen remains unidentified. At one boundary the junction diverges from the germline segment, which might be a read error. These data belong to a study of tumor-infiltrating lymphocytes in primary liver carcinoma. At the level of the study: Samples returned roughly 3.65 to 8 million productive TCRbeta reads each. Read depth did not differ significantly between tissue types.

Both RNA and DNA were isolated together from roughly 20-30 mg of bulk tissue that had not been sorted. Primary liver carcinoma in the patients was surgically resected. This CDR3 region has 14 residues. Germline V gene sequence: CDR1 SGHNT, CDR2 YENEEA. Study-level results: Lower overlap was observed for tumor-adjacent and tumor-blood pairs relative to tumor region pairs.

Making TCR beta cDNA involved around 500 ng total RNA and a constant-region primer. Slightly modified ARM-PCR with three nested multiplex PCR rounds yielded TCR beta libraries. TRBV1-TRBV30 forward and Cbeta reverse primers drove the first two roughly 10-cycle rounds. TCRdb re-called the multiplex PCR reads with MiXCR, one entry per CDR3 protein. Of 85,000 to 100,000 distinct CDR3 sequences in the sample, roughly 70% were seen once. The rearrangement joins TRBV11-3 to TRBJ2-7, with D possibly TRBD2 on 5 matching bases. The receptor was isolated from a man aged 40-50 years with primary liver carcinoma and hepatitis B virus infection. Sequences were obtained from tumor-adjacent normal liver tissue. The CDR3 DNA is TGTGCCAGTAGCGACGGTTTCCCTCCCTACGAGGAGTACTTC. Protein sequence: CASSDGFPPYEEYF.